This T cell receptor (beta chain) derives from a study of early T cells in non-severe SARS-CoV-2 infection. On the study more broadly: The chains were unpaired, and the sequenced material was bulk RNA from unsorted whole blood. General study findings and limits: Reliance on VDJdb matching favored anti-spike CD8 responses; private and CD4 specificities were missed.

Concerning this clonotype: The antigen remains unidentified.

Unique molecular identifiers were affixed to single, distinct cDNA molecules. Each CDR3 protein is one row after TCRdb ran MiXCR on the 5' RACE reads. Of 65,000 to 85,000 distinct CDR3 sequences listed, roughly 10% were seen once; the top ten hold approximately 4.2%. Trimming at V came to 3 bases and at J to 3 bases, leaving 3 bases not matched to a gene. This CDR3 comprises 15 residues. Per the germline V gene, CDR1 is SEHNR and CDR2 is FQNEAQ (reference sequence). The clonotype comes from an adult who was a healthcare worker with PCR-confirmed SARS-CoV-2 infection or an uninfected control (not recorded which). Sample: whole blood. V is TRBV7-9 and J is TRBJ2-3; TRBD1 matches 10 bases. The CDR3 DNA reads TGTGCCAGCAGCTTCGGACAGGGGGTTACAGATACGCAGTATTTT. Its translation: CASSFGQGVTDTQYF.